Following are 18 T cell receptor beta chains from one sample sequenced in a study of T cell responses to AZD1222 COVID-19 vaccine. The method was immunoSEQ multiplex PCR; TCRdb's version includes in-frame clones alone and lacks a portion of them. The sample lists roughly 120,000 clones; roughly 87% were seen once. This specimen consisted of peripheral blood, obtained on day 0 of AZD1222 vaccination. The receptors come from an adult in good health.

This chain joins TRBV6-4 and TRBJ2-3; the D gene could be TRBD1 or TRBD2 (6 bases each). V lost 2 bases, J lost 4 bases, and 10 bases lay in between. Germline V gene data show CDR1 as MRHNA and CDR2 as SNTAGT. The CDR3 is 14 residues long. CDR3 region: CASSDRGDADTQYF. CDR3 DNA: TGTGCCAGCAGTGACAGGGGGGATGCAGATACGCAGTATTTT.

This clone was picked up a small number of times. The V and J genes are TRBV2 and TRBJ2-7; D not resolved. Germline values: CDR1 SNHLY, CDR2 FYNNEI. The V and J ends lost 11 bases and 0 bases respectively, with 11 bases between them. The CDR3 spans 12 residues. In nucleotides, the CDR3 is TGTGCCGGTGGGGTCAGCTCCTACGAGCAGTACTTC. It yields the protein CAGGVSSYEQYF.

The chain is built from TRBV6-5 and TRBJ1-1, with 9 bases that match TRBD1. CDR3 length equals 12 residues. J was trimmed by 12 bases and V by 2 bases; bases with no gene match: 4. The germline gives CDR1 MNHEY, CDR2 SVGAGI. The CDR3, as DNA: TGTGCCAGCAGTTACCCGACAGGGGGGACTTTCTTT. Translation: CASSYPTGGTFF.

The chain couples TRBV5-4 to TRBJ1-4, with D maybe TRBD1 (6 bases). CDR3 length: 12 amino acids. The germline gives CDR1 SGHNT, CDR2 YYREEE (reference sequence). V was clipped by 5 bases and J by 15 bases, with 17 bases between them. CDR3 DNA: TGTGCCAGCAGTTCCGCTCAGGGGAAAGTGTTTTTT. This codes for CASSSAQGKVFF.

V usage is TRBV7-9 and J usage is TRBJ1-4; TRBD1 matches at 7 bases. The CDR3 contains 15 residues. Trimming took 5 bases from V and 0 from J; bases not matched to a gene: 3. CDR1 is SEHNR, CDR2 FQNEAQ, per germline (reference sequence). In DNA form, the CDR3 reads TGTGCCAGCAGCCGGGACAGCACAACTAATGAAAAACTGTTTTTT. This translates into CASSRDSTTNEKLFF.

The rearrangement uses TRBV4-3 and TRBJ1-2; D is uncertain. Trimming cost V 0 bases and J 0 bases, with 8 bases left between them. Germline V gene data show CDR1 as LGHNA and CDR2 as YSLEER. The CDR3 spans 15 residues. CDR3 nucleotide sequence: TGCGCCAGCAGCCAAGATTGGAGAGCTAACTATGGCTACACCTTC. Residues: CASSQDWRANYGYTF.

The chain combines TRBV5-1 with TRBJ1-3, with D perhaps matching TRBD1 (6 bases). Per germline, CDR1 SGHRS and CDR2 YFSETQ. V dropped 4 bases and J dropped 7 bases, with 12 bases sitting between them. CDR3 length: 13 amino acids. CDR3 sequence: CASSAQGINTIYF. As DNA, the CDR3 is TGCGCCAGCAGCGCACAGGGTATTAACACCATATATTTT. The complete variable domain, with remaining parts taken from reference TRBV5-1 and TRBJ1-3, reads KAGVTQTPRYLIKTRGQQVTLSCSPISGHRSVSWYQQTPGQGLQFLFEYFSETQRNKGNFPGRFSGRQFSNSRSEMNVSTLELGDSALYLCASSAQGINTIYFGEGSWLTVV.

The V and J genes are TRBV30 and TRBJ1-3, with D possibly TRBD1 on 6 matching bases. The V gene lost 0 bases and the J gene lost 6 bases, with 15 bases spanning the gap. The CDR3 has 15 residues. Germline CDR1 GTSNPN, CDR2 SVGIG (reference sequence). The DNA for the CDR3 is TGTGCCTGGAGTGTACAGGGTGCAGGGCAAAACACCATATATTTT. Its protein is CAWSVQGAGQNTIYF.

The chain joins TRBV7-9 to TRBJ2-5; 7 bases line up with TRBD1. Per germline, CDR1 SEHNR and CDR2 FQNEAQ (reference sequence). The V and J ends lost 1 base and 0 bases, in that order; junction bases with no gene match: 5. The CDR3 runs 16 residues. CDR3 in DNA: TGTGCCAGCAGCTTAGTTGGACAGGACTACCAAGAGACCCAGTACTTC. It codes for CASSLVGQDYQETQYF.

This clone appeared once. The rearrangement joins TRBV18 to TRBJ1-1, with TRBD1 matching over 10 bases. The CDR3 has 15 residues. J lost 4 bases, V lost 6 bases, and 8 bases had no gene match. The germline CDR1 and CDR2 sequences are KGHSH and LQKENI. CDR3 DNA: TGTGCCAGCTCTCTTTCCGGGACAGGGGTCACTGAAGCTTTCTTT. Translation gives CASSLSGTGVTEAFF. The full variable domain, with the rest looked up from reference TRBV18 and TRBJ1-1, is NAGVMQNPRHLVRRRGQEARLRCSPMKGHSHVYWYRQLPEEGLKFMVYLQKENIIDESGMPKERFSAEFPKEGPSILRIQQVVRGDSAAYFCASSLSGTGVTEAFFGQGTRLTVV.

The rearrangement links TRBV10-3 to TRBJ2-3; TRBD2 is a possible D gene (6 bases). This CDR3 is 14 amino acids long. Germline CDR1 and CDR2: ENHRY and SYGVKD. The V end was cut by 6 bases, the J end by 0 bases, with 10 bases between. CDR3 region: CAISTGTSTDTQYF. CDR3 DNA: TGTGCCATCAGCACCGGGACTAGCACAGATACGCAGTATTTT.

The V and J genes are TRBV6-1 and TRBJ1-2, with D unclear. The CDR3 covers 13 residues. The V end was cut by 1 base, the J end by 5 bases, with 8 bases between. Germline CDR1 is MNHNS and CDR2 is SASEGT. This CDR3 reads CASSEGQFYGYTF. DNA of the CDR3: TGTGCCAGCAGTGAAGGCCAGTTTTATGGCTACACCTTC.

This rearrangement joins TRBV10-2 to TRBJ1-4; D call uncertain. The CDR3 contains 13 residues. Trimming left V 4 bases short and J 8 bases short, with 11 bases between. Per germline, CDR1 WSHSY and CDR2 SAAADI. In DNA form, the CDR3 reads TGCGCCAGCAGTGTGGGCCAGTCGGAAAAACTGTTTTTT. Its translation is CASSVGQSEKLFF.

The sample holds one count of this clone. The CDR3 reads CASSPPGAWGTEAFF. The CDR3 region has the DNA TGTGCCAGCTCACCACCCGGAGCCTGGGGGACTGAAGCTTTCTTT. The rearrangement joins TRBV18 to TRBJ1-1; TRBD1 might be the D (5 bases). Germline CDR1 is KGHSH and CDR2 is LQKENI. The CDR3 extends over 15 amino acids. V was cut by 0 bases and J by 5 bases, with 13 bases left in between.

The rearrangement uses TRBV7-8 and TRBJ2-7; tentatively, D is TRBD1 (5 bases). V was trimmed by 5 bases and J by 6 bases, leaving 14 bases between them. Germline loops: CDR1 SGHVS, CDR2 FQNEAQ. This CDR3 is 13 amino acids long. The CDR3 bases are TGTGCCAGCAGCATAGACAGATTCGGCGAGCAGTACTTC. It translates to CASSIDRFGEQYF. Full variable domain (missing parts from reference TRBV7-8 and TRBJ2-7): GAGVSQSPRYKVAKRGQDVALRCDPISGHVSLFWYQQALGQGPEFLTYFQNEAQLDKSGLPSDRFFAERPEGSVSTLKIQRTQQEDSAVYLCASSIDRFGEQYFGPGTRLTVT.

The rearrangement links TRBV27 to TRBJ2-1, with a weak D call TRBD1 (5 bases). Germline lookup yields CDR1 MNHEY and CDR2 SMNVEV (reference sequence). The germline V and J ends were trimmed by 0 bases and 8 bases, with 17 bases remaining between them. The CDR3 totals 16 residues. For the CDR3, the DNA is TGTGCCAGCAGTTTATCTGTGTCAGGGCCCTGGGATGAGCAGTTCTTC. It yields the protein CASSLSVSGPWDEQFF.

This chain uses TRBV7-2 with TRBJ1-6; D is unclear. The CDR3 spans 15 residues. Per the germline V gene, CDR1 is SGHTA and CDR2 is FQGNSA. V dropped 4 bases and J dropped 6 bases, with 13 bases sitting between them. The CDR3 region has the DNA TGTGCCAGCAGCTCGCTAGAGGATTTTAATTCACCCCTCCACTTT. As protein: CASSSLEDFNSPLHF.

CDR3 sequence: CASSWGSGANYEQYF. The CDR3 DNA reads as TGTGCCAGTAGTTGGGGCAGCGGGGCCAACTACGAGCAGTACTTC. The chain joins TRBV19 to TRBJ2-7; 7 nucleotides match TRBD2. The CDR3 contains 15 residues. J lost 3 bases, V lost 5 bases, and 10 bases had no gene match. In germline, CDR1 is LNHDA, CDR2 SQIVND (reference sequence).